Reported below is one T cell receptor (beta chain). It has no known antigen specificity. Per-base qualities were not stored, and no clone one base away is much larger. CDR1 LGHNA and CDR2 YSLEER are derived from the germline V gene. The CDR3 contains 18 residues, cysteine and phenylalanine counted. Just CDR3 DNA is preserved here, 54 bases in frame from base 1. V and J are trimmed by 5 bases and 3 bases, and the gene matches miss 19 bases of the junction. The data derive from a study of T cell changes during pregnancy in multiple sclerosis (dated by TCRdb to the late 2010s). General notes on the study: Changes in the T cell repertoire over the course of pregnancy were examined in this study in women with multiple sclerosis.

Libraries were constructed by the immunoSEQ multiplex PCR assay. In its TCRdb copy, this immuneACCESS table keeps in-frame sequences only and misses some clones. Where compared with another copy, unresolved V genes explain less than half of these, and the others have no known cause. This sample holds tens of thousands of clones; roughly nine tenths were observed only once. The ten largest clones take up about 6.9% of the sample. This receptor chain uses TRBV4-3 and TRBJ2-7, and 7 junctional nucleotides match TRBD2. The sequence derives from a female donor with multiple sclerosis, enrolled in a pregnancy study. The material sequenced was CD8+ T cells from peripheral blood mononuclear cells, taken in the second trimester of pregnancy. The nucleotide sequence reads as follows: TGCGCCAGCAGCACCAGCGCGGAGACTCGGGGGGAAAGCTACGAGCAGTACTTC. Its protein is CASSTSAETRGESYEQYF.